This T cell receptor (beta chain) comes out of a study of post-analysis software for immune sequencing data. Study-level information: As for disease course, relapsing-remitting, secondary progressive and progressive-relapsing multiple sclerosis were all included.

This clonotype was counted between two and nine times. Antigen unknown. Per the germline V gene, CDR1 is MDHEN and CDR2 is SYDVKM. This CDR3 region has 15 residues. V gave up 6 bases and J gave up 0 bases, with 15 bases separating them. Unique molecular identifiers had been added to the TCR beta cDNA libraries. About 540,000 cDNA molecules were obtained from around 1 to 10 million T cells. TCRdb ran MiXCR on the PCR reads and lists one entry per CDR3 protein. The data hold some 450,000 distinct CDR3 sequences, with approximately 45% observed a single time. Findings of the study overall: Normalized Chao1 diversity in multiple sclerosis patients fell significantly below that of controls. Strong co-clustering by F measure was evident for samples that had been prepared in the same batch. When patients were compared with controls, about 5 TRBV segments were more frequent, TRBV5-6, TRBV5-1 and TRBV20-1 among them.

This chain connects TRBV28 to TRBJ2-7, with D unclear. The clonotype originates from a girl aged 10-17 years with multiple sclerosis. Input material: blood. DNA for the CDR3: TGTGCCAGCAGCTCGGTGGGCGTGAGCTCCTACGAGCAGTACTTC. Its protein is CASSSVGVSSYEQYF.